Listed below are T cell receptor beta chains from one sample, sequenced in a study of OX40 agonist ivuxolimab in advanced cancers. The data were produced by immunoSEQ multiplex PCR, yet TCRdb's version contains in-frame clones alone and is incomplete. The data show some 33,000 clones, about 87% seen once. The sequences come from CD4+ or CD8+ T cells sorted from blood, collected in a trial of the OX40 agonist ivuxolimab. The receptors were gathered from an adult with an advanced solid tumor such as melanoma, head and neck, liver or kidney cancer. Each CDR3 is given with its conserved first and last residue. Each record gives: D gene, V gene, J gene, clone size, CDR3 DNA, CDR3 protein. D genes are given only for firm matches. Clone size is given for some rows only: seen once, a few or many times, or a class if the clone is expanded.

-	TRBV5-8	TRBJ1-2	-	TGTGCCAGCAGCTCATTTGGGCAGGCATACTATGGCTACACCTTC	CASSSFGQAYYGYTF
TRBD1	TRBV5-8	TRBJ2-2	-	TGTGCCAGCAGCCACGGACAGGGTTGGACCGGGGAGCTGTTTTTT	CASSHGQGWTGELFF
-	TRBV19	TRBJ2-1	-	TGTGCCAGTAGTGAAGGGATTTACAATGAGCAGTTCTTC	CASSEGIYNEQFF
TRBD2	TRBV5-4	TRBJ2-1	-	TGTGCCAGCAGCCTGGGGGAGGGCCAATCCTACAATGAGCAGTTCTTC	CASSLGEGQSYNEQFF
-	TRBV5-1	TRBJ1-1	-	TGCGCCAGCAGCTTGGCTGGCGGTGAAGCTTTCTTT	CASSLAGGEAFF
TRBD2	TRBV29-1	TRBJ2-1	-	TGCAGCGTTGCAGGACTAGCGGGATTCTTCGGCGATGAGCAGTTCTTC	CSVAGLAGFFGDEQFF
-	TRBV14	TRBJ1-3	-	TGTGCCAGCAGCCAAGATTGGCGGGCCAGGGATCGAAACACCATATATTTT	CASSQDWRARDRNTIYF
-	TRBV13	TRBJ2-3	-	TGTGCCAGCAGCTTAATTCGGGATACGCAGTATTTT	CASSLIRDTQYF
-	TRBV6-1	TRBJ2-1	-	TGTGCCAGCAAGGCGGAACTTAGCTCCTACAATGAGCAGTTCTTC	CASKAELSSYNEQFF
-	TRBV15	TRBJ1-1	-	TGTGCCACCAGGGGGACATCTCAGGGTGAAGCTTTCTTT	CATRGTSQGEAFF
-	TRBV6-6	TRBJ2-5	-	TGTGCCAGCAGCTACCCCATTCGGGACTCCCAAGAGACCCAGTACTTC	CASSYPIRDSQETQYF
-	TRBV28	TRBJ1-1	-	TGTGCCAGCAGTTCTACAGGAGAGAACACTGAAGCTTTCTTT	CASSSTGENTEAFF
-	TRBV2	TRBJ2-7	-	TGTGCCAGCAGTGGTGGGGGATCCCCCTACGAGCAGTACTTC	CASSGGGSPYEQYF
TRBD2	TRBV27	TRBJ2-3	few	TGTGCCAGCAGTTTAGGTTTTAGCGGGAGGTCGGGATACACAGATACGCAGTATTTT	CASSLGFSGRSGYTDTQYF
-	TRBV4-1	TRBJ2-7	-	TGCGCCAGCAGCCTTATTAAGATCGGTGTACGGCAGGGTCCTTTCTCCTACGAGCAGTACTTC	CASSLIKIGVRQGPFSYEQYF
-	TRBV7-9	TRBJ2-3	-	TGTGCCAGCAGTCAAGCGGGCCCAGATACGCAGTATTTT	CASSQAGPDTQYF
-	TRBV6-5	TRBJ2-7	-	TGTGCCAGCAGCCCCCGGGGTGCAGGGGCCTACGAGCAGTACTTC	CASSPRGAGAYEQYF
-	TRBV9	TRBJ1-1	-	TGTGCCAGCAGCGTTGACGGGTCGAACACTGAAGCTTTCTTT	CASSVDGSNTEAFF
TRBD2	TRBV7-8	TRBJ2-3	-	TGTGCCAGCAGCTTAGGGAGTAGCGGGCTTACTAGCACAGATACGCAGTATTTT	CASSLGSSGLTSTDTQYF
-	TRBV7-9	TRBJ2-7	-	TGTGCCAGCAGCTTAGCGAGGCAGGGCCTAGGGGAGCAGTACTTC	CASSLARQGLGEQYF
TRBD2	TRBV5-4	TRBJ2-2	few	TGTGCCAGCAGCCGCCCTGCGGGAGAGAACACCGGGGAGCTGTTTTTT	CASSRPAGENTGELFF
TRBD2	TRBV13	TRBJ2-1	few	TGTGCCAGCAGCGGAGGAGCGGAGAGGACTAGCGGGAGAAATGAGCAGTTCTTC	CASSGGAERTSGRNEQFF
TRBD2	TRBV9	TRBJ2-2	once	TGTGCCAGCAGCGGGACTAGCGGGAGGGCACTTATCGGGGAGCTGTTTTTT	CASSGTSGRALIGELFF
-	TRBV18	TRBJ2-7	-	TGTGCCAGCTCACCACGGTTTCTACCTTCCTACGAGCAGTACTTC	CASSPRFLPSYEQYF
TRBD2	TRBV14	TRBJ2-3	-	TGTGCCAGCAGCTGGGGACTAGCGGGGAGCACAGATACGCAGTATTTT	CASSWGLAGSTDTQYF
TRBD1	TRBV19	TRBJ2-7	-	TGTGCCAGTAGTATAAGGGACAGAAACTACGAGCAGTACTTC	CASSIRDRNYEQYF
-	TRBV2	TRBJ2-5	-	TGTGCCAGCCCAAGGGACATCCAAGAGACCCAGTACTTC	CASPRDIQETQYF
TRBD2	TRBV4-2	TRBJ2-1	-	TGTGCCAGCAGCTTGGTCCGGACTAGCGGGAGCGATCACAATGAGCAGTTCTTC	CASSLVRTSGSDHNEQFF